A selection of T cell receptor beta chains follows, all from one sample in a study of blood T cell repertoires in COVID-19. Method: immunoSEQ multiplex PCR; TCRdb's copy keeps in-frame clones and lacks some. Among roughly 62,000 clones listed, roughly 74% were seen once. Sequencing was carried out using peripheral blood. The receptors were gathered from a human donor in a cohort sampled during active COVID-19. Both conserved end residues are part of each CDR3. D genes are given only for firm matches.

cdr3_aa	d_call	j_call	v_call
CASSPRGDNSPLHF	NA	TRBJ1-6	TRBV9
CATSRQRGYEQYF	NA	TRBJ2-7	TRBV15
CASSQAGTTTNEKLFF	NA	TRBJ1-4	TRBV3-1/TRBV3-2
CASSMMPPAMGTNEKLFF	NA	TRBJ1-4	TRBV19
CASSSQGGTNEKLFF	NA	TRBJ1-4	TRBV7-9
CASIQEVLKAGELFF	NA	TRBJ2-2	TRBV6-5
CASSYSNPSGSYEQYF	TRBD2	TRBJ2-7	TRBV6-2/TRBV6-3
CASSIERVRQPQHF	NA	TRBJ1-5	TRBV19
CASSISGSTLLGGYTF	NA	TRBJ1-2	TRBV19
CASSDPRGGTNEKLFF	NA	TRBJ1-4	TRBV19
CASRSGTPDREQYF	NA	TRBJ2-7	TRBV2
CASSLATDTQYF	NA	TRBJ2-3	TRBV5-5
CASSLAHGLWVFEQYF	NA	TRBJ2-7	TRBV7-9
CASSLDGSYYNEQFF	NA	TRBJ2-1	TRBV5-1
CASSPTGGKYQPQHF	NA	TRBJ1-5	TRBV19
CASSFGANQETQYF	NA	TRBJ2-5	TRBV5-6
CASSSLPRADTQYF	NA	TRBJ2-3	TRBV28
CASSSGLADTDTQYF	TRBD2	TRBJ2-3	TRBV5-4
CASSYGGRTVTYEQYF	NA	TRBJ2-7	TRBV6-2/TRBV6-3
CASSDRGITGELFF	NA	TRBJ2-2	TRBV6-1
CSASNNNEQFF	NA	TRBJ2-1	TRBV20-1
CASSLSQGLNIQYF	NA	TRBJ2-4	TRBV5-1
CASSYTSGGLGNEQFF	TRBD2	TRBJ2-1	TRBV7-3
CASSPYPREEQFF	NA	TRBJ2-1	TRBV11-2
CASSQDIGGGREKLFF	NA	TRBJ1-4	TRBV4-2
CSVEGASYEQYF	NA	TRBJ2-7	TRBV29-1
CASRAGTGASPLHF	TRBD1	TRBJ1-6	TRBV5-1
CASSFRLVGTEAFF	NA	TRBJ1-1	TRBV7-2
CASSPGLLLNTEAFF	NA	TRBJ1-1	TRBV14
CASKNQGGGTDTQYF	NA	TRBJ2-3	TRBV27
CASSREGNEKLFF	NA	TRBJ1-4	TRBV5-1
CASSQVPEAVANYGYTF	NA	TRBJ1-2	TRBV4-1
CASSWGAGKPTDTQYF	NA	TRBJ2-3	TRBV5-6
CASSLTGGHFHEQFF	NA	TRBJ2-1	TRBV27
CASSSTGGQGVLEQFF	TRBD1	TRBJ2-1	TRBV7-3
CATTEQGYGNTIYF	TRBD1	TRBJ1-3	TRBV18
CASSARLANGYEQYF	NA	TRBJ2-7	TRBV27
CASSLPPGRTGANVLTF	TRBD2	TRBJ2-6	TRBV4-1
CAIRARDFTDTQYF	NA	TRBJ2-3	TRBV2
CASSLPGTVSYNEQFF	TRBD1	TRBJ2-1	TRBV5-4
CASSSPGTSGSGEQFF	TRBD2	TRBJ2-1	TRBV28
CASSSWQGGKETQYF	NA	TRBJ2-5	TRBV28
CASSQTDRSNYNSPLHF	TRBD1	TRBJ1-6	TRBV4-1
CASRKGTSGGNTGELFF	TRBD2	TRBJ2-2	TRBV5-4
CASSLYGGQAVGYTF	NA	TRBJ1-2	TRBV7-2
CARELRDYGYTF	NA	TRBJ1-2	TRBV2